The following is a T cell receptor (beta chain) sequence with its context. Data came from immunoSEQ multiplex PCR; TCRdb stores just in-frame clones and leaves some out. The table lists around 50,000 clones, roughly 90% of them singletons. The data belong to a study of PD-1 blockade in classical Hodgkin lymphoma. This CDR3 region has 13 residues. CDR1 and CDR2 from the germline V gene are SGHDT and YYEEEE. The V and J ends lost 4 bases and 4 bases respectively, with 12 bases between them. Time point denoted: cycle 4 day 1 (C4D1), after less than 7 weeks of nivolumab. The patients all showed relapse after autologous stem cell transplantation, while their brentuximab vedotin exposure varied.

The clonotype was recovered from a human donor with classical Hodgkin lymphoma. The chain carries TRBV5-6 and TRBJ2-7; D is tentatively TRBD1 or TRBD2 (5 bases each). Specimen: peripheral blood mononuclear cells (PBMCs), collected before the fourth cycle of nivolumab. DNA for the CDR3: TGTGCCAGCAGCCTGGGACGGCATTACGAGCAGTACTTC. This gives the protein CASSLGRHYEQYF.